These 21 T cell receptor beta chains originate from one sample sequenced in a study of blood T cells in healthy people across ages. Next came a second PCR, run for about 7 to 11 cycles, which used a sample-barcoded 5' primer along with a J-beta primer mix. TCRdb reprocessed the 5' RACE reads with MiXCR, giving one entry per CDR3 protein. The profile shows 700,000 to 800,000 distinct CDR3 sequences, 35% to 45% of them singletons. The sequencing input was blood. Receptors originate from a woman aged 55-70 years in good health.

V is TRBV7-9 and J is TRBJ2-3; D may be TRBD2 (5 bases). V lost 5 bases to trimming and J lost 6 bases, with 12 bases between them. Germline values: CDR1 SEHNR, CDR2 FQNEAQ (reference sequence). CDR3 length: 13 residues. CDR3 residues: CASSPRRADTQYF. The CDR3 coding sequence is TGTGCCAGCAGCCCCCGGCGGGCGGATACGCAGTATTTT.

As concerns this clonotype: A much larger clone differs from this one at a single base, so this may be a read error. The chain links TRBV7-2 to TRBJ2-3; TRBD2 agrees at 7 bases. V was clipped by 8 bases and J by 0 bases; unmatched bases: 8. Germline V gene sequence: CDR1 SGHTA, CDR2 FQGNSA. The CDR3 consists of 15 residues. The DNA for the CDR3 is TGTGCCAGCGGCTGGGGAGGGCCTAGCACAGATACGCAGTATTTT. Protein: CASGWGGPSTDTQYF.

The table lists this clonotype with a few counts. CDR3 in amino acids: CSARFSGSYEQYF. CDR3 bases: TGCAGTGCTAGATTTAGCGGGAGTTACGAGCAGTACTTC. The chain carries TRBV20-1 and TRBJ2-7; 9 bases are a match to TRBD2. Germline values: CDR1 DFQATT, CDR2 SNEGSKA (reference sequence). With 2 bases clipped from V and 4 bases from J, the junction kept 3 bases outside the gene matches. The CDR3 loop spans 13 amino acids.

This clonotype came up once. The J gene is TRBJ1-1, the V gene TRBV27; 7 bases line up with TRBD1. The CDR3 has 16 amino acids. Trimming took 2 bases from V and 5 from J; bases not matched to a gene: 11. Germline loops: CDR1 MNHEY, CDR2 SMNVEV (reference sequence). The CDR3 sequence: CASSLRGQTMWTEAFF. The DNA of the CDR3 is TGTGCCAGCAGTTTACGGGGACAGACTATGTGGACTGAAGCTTTCTTT.

This clonotype has just a few counts. The rearrangement links TRBV20-1 to TRBJ1-3; 7 bases are a match to TRBD1. Germline V gene sequence: CDR1 DFQATT, CDR2 SNEGSKA (reference sequence). V was clipped by 4 bases and J by 3 bases; unmatched bases: 3. This CDR3 contains 13 residues. The CDR3 region has the DNA TGCAGTGCTATCGGGACAGATGGAAACACCATATATTTT. This codes for CSAIGTDGNTIYF.

The V and J genes are TRBV6-5 and TRBJ2-1; D may be TRBD2 (5 bases). The CDR3 totals 14 residues. V was trimmed by 5 bases and J by 5 bases, leaving 13 bases between them. In germline, CDR1 is MNHEY, CDR2 SVGAGI. CDR3 DNA: TGTGCCAGCAGTCCGGACGGGAACCACAATGAGCAGTTCTTC. Encoded protein: CASSPDGNHNEQFF.

About this clonotype: A read error may explain this, as a much larger clone is one base away. This rearrangement joins TRBV6-1 to TRBJ1-6; 8 nucleotides align to TRBD1. The CDR3 runs to 15 residues. The ends lost 5 bases at V and 6 bases at J; junction bases unmatched: 6. Germline V gene sequence: CDR1 MNHNS, CDR2 SASEGT. CDR3: CASSKRDRSNSPLHF. CDR3 coding DNA: TGTGCCAGCAGTAAAAGGGACAGGAGTAATTCACCCCTCCACTTT.

Here the CDR3 DNA reads TGCAGTGCTGACGGGACTAGCGAAGGGGTGACCCAGTACTTC. Residues: CSADGTSEGVTQYF. The chain combines TRBV20-1 with TRBJ2-5; 10 bases align to TRBD2. With 5 bases clipped from V and 7 bases from J, the junction kept 10 bases outside the gene matches. The CDR3 is 14 amino acids. Germline-derived CDR1 and CDR2 are DFQATT and SNEGSKA (reference sequence).

This clonotype turned up a few times. This chain links TRBV11-2 with TRBJ2-3; the D gene is possibly TRBD2 (5 bases). Germline V lookup: CDR1 SGHAT, CDR2 FQNNGV. V shed 1 base and J shed 1 base, with 12 bases lying between them. This CDR3 contains 16 residues. CDR3 sequence: CASSLGTAGGTDTQYF. CDR3 coding DNA: TGTGCCAGCAGCTTAGGAACCGCGGGCGGCACAGATACGCAGTATTTT.

In its sample, this clonotype was seen many times. This chain connects TRBV12-3 or TRBV12-4 to TRBJ2-1, with D tentatively TRBD1 or TRBD2 (5 bases each). The germline V and J ends were trimmed by 2 bases and 6 bases, with 11 bases remaining between them. This CDR3 contains 14 residues. The CDR3 bases are TGTGCCAGCAGTTTAATTACTAGGGGCAATGAGCAGTTCTTC. It specifies CASSLITRGNEQFF.

There are a few counts of this clonotype. The chain couples TRBV7-2 to TRBJ2-7; D gene ambiguous. V was cut by 3 bases and J by 6 bases, with 9 bases left in between. The CDR3 runs 12 residues. Germline loops: CDR1 SGHTA, CDR2 FQGNSA. The CDR3 DNA reads TGTGCCAGCAGCTTTGGTGTAGGCGAGCAGTACTTC. Encoded protein: CASSFGVGEQYF.

This clonotype was seen ten or more times. V is TRBV10-3 and J is TRBJ2-5; a possible D gene is TRBD1 (6 bases). V lost 4 bases, J lost 4 bases, and 13 bases lay in between. This CDR3 contains 14 residues. The germline V gene encodes CDR1 ENHRY and CDR2 SYGVKD. The DNA of the CDR3 is TGTGCCATCAGTGGGAAACAGGGTCCAGAGACCCAGTACTTC. Residues: CAISGKQGPETQYF.

V usage is TRBV15 and J usage is TRBJ2-1; D possibly matches TRBD1 or TRBD2 (6 bases each). Germline CDR1 reads LNHNV; CDR2 reads YYDKDF (reference sequence). The V end was cut by 6 bases, the J end by 6 bases, with 12 bases between. This CDR3 contains 13 residues. CDR3 residues: CATRGASVNEQFF. DNA for the CDR3: TGTGCCACCAGGGGGGCTAGCGTCAATGAGCAGTTCTTC.

This clonotype was detected only a few times. The chain carries TRBV20-1 and TRBJ1-5; unclear D gene. In germline, CDR1 is DFQATT, CDR2 SNEGSKA (reference sequence). Trimming took off 0 bases at V and 0 bases at J, with 6 bases between the two ends. This CDR3 has 14 amino acids. CDR3 sequence (DNA): TGCAGTGCTAGAGAGGTATCTAGCAATCAGCCCCAGCATTTT. Protein sequence: CSAREVSSNQPQHF.

The sample holds many counts of this clonotype. This rearrangement joins TRBV18 to TRBJ1-1, with TRBD1 identical over 9 bases. This CDR3 is built from 14 residues. Germline V gene sequence: CDR1 KGHSH, CDR2 LQKENI. The V gene end was trimmed by 8 bases and the J gene end by 1 base; junction bases not matched to a gene: 5. CDR3 sequence: CASSPGQGNTEAFF. CDR3 nucleotides: TGTGCCAGCAGCCCGGGACAGGGGAACACTGAAGCTTTCTTT.

This clonotype has more than one count but fewer than ten. This sequence joins TRBV20-1 and TRBJ2-3; 8 bases align to TRBD2. Germline CDR1 and CDR2: DFQATT and SNEGSKA (reference sequence). The CDR3 extends over 16 amino acids. V lost 3 bases and J lost 3; bases outside the gene matches: 11. The CDR3 spells CSARGIAGWETDTQYF. The CDR3 bases are TGCAGTGCTAGGGGAATAGCGGGATGGGAGACAGATACGCAGTATTTT.

This clonotype was seen ten or more times. This chain links TRBV20-1 with TRBJ2-7, with D possibly called TRBD1 or TRBD2 (5 bases each). Germline CDR1 and CDR2: DFQATT and SNEGSKA (reference sequence). CDR3 length: 15 residues. Trimming cost V 7 bases and J 0 bases, with 19 bases left between them. The CDR3 nucleotides read TGCAGTGTTGCCCCAGGGTCCACTAGCTCCTACGAGCAGTACTTC. Residues: CSVAPGSTSSYEQYF.

This clonotype occurred many times. The chain employs TRBV24-1 and TRBJ2-3, with TRBD2 matching 11 bases. CDR1 and CDR2 (germline): KGHDR, SFDVKD. This CDR3 spans 19 amino acids. With V trimmed by 2 bases and J by 2 bases, 11 bases remained unmatched. The CDR3 reads CATSDSIRTSGSNTDTQYF. The CDR3 region has the DNA TGTGCCACCAGTGATTCGATAAGAACTAGCGGGAGTAACACAGATACGCAGTATTTT.

This clonotype was counted only a few times. CDR3: CSANQDRGYNQPQHF. The CDR3, as DNA: TGCAGTGCCAACCAAGACAGGGGATACAATCAGCCCCAGCATTTT. The chain recombines TRBV20-1 with TRBJ1-5, with 8 bases lining up with TRBD1. The length of the CDR3 is 15 residues. The J segment lost 3 bases and the V segment lost 6 bases, leaving 10 bases of the junction unmatched. Germline-derived CDR1 and CDR2 are DFQATT and SNEGSKA (reference sequence).

The rearrangement uses TRBV5-1 and TRBJ1-2; 7 bases line up with TRBD1. The trim removed 4 bases at V and 0 bases at J, leaving 27 bases unmatched. The length of the CDR3 is 22 residues. The V gene's germline CDR1 is SGHRS and CDR2 YFSETQ. The CDR3 spells CASSTNRGEMAWHIKANYGYTF. For the CDR3, the DNA is TGCGCCAGCAGCACAAACAGGGGCGAGATGGCTTGGCACATCAAAGCTAACTATGGCTACACCTTC.

V gene TRBV28 combines with J gene TRBJ1-2; a weak D match, TRBD1 (5 bases). V was cut by 4 bases and J by 2 bases, with 23 bases left in between. The CDR3 totals 18 residues. CDR1 MDHEN and CDR2 SYDVKM come from the germline V gene. For the CDR3, the DNA is TGTGCCAGCAGTTCCCTAGGCTTCTGGGGGTCCCTGAACTATGGCTACACCTTC. This translates into CASSSLGFWGSLNYGYTF.